This T cell receptor beta chain was identified during a study of CD8 T cells in ankylosing spondylitis. General study results and limits: It appeared that ankylosing spondylitis blood was characterized by a TCR beta motif of roughly 8 highly homologous variants.

This clonotype was detected only a few times. Its antigen remains unknown. TCRdb fed the 5' RACE reads into MiXCR, producing one record per CDR3 protein. Of 20,000 to 30,000 distinct CDR3 sequences in the sample, 13% were seen once. Sequencing was performed on blood. The TCR sequence derives from a male donor with ankylosing spondylitis or in good health (not recorded which).

The CDR3 sequence: CASSLSRFAENTQYF. CDR3 nucleotide sequence: TGTGCCAGCAGCTTGTCGAGGTTTGCGGAGAATACGCAGTATTTT. The chain employs TRBV5-5 and TRBJ2-3; D not certain. There are 15 residues in the CDR3. Trimming cost V 1 base and J 7 bases, with 16 bases left between them. Germline V CDR1 and CDR2: SGHKS, YYEKEE (reference sequence).